This T cell receptor beta chain emerged from a study of T-cell memory formation after mild COVID-19. The overall study: Largely, the TCR clusters proved donor specific. Overall study results and limits: Unconfirmed was the SARS-CoV-2 specificity of second-wave clones that peaked on day 37. Memory sampled before infection contained some responding clones, suggesting cross-reactive memory joined.

Employing constant-segment primers, 5'RACE generated TCR alpha and TCR beta cDNA libraries bearing sample barcodes and UMIs. TCRdb analysed the 5' RACE reads with MiXCR anew, one entry per CDR3 protein. Of approximately 150,000 distinct CDR3 sequences in the sample, about 14% were seen once. With respect to this clonotype: Its cognate antigen is unknown.

This TCR derives from an adult woman who had mild COVID-19 (a few samples of this study predate the infection). Cell type and time point are not known. The sequencing sample was made of PBMCs or a T cell subset sorted from them (not recorded which).

CDR3 nucleotides: TGCGCCAGCAGCCAAGGCCAGCGAGGCGATACGCAGTATTTT. This codes for CASSQGQRGDTQYF. The V and J genes are TRBV4-3 and TRBJ2-3; no clear D gene. Germline lookup yields CDR1 LGHNA and CDR2 YSLEER. V was pared by 1 base and J by 6 bases, with 11 bases between. This CDR3 is built from 14 residues.